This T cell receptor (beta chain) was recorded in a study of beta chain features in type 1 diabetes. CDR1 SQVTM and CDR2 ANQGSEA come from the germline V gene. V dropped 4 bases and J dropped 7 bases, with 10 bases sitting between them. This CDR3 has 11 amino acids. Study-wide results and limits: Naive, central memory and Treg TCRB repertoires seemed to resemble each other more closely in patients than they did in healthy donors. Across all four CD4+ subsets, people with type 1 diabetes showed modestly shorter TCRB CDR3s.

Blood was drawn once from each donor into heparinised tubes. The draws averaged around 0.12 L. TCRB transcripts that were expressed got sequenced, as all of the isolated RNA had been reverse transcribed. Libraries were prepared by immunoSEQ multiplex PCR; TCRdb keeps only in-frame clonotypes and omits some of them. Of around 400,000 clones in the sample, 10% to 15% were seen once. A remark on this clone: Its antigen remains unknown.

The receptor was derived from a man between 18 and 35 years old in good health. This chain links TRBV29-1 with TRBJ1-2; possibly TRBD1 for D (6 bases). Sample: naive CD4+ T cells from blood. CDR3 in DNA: TGCAGCGTTGCACAGGGTTCTGGCTACACCTTC. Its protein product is CSVAQGSGYTF.